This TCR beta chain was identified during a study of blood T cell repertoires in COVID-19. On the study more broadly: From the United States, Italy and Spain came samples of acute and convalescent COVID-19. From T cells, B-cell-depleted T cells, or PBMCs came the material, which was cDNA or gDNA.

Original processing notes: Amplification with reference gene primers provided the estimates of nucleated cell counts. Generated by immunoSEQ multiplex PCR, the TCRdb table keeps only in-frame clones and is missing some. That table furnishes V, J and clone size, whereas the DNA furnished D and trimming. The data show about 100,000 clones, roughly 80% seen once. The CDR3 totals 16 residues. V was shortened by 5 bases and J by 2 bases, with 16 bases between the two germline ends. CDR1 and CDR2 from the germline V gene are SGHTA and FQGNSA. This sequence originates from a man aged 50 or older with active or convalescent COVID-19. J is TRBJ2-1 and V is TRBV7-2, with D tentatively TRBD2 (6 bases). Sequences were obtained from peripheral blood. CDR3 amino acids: CASSRTTSPTYNEQFF. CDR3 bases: TGTGCCAGCAGCAGGACCACTAGCCCGACCTACAATGAGCAGTTCTTC. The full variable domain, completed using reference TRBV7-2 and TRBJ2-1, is GAGVSQSPSNKVTEKGKDVELRCDPISGHTALYWYRQSLGQGLEFLIYFQGNSAPDKSGLPSDRFSAERTGGSVSTLTIQRTQQEDSAVYLCASSRTTSPTYNEQFFGPGTRLTVL.